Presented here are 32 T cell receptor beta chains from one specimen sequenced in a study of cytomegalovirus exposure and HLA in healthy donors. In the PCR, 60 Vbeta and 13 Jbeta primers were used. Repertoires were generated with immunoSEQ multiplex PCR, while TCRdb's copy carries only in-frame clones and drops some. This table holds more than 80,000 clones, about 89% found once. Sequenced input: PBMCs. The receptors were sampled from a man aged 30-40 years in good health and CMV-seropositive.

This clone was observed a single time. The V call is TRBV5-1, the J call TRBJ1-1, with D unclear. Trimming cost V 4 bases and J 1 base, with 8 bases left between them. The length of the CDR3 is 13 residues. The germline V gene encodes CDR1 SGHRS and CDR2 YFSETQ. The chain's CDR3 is CASSLQSNTEAFF. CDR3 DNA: TGCGCCAGCAGCCTCCAGTCGAACACTGAAGCTTTCTTT.

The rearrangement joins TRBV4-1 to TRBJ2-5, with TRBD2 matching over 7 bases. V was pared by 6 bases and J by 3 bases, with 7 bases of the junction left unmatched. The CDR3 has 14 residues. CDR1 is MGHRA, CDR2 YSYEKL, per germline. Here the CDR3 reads CASSGGSGEETQYF. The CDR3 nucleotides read TGCGCCAGCAGTGGCGGGAGCGGGGAAGAGACCCAGTACTTC.

The CDR3 region has the DNA TGTGCCAGCAGTTTAGGACACCGCAATCAGCCCCAGCATTTT. This codes for CASSLGHRNQPQHF. The chain couples TRBV27 to TRBJ1-5, with D possibly TRBD1 on 5 matching bases. In germline, CDR1 is MNHEY, CDR2 SMNVEV (reference sequence). Trimming took 2 bases from V and 2 from J, leaving 7 bases between them. The CDR3 loop spans 14 amino acids.

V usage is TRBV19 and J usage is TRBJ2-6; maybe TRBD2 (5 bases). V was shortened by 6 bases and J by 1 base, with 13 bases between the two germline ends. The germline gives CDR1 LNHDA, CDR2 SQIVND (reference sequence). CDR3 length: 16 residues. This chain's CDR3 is CASSINPGSGANVLTF. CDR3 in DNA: TGTGCCAGTAGCATCAACCCGGGGTCTGGGGCCAACGTCCTGACTTTC.

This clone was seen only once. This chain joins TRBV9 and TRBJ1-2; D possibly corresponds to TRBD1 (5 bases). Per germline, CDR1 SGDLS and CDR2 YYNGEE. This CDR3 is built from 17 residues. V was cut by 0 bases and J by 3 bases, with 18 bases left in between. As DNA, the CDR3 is TGTGCCAGCAGCGTAGGCCGCGGGTGGGGGGTCGACTATGGCTACACCTTC. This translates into CASSVGRGWGVDYGYTF.

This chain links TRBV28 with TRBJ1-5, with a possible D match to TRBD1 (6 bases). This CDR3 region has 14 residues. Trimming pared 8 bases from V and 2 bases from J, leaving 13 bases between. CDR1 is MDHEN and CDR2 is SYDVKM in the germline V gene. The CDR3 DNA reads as TGTGCCAGCTCACAGGGTGGCGGCAATCAGCCCCAGCATTTT. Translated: CASSQGGGNQPQHF.

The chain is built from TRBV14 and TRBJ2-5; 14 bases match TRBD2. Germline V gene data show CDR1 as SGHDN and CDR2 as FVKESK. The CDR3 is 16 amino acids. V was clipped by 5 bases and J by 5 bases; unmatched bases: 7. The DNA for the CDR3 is TGTGCCAGCAGCACCAGACTAGCGGGAGGGAAGGAGACCCAGTACTTC. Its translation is CASSTRLAGGKETQYF.

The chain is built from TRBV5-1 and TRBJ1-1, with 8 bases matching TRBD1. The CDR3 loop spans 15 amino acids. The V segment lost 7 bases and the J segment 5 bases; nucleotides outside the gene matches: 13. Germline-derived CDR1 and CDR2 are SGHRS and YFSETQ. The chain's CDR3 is CASGKGGQGGTEAFF. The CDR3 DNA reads TGCGCCAGCGGGAAGGGCGGACAGGGAGGGACTGAAGCTTTCTTT.

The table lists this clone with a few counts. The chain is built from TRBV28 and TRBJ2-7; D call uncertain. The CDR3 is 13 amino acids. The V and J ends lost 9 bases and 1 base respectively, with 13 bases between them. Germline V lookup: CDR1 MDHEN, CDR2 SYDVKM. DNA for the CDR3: TGTGCCAGTAGCATTCTTCCATCCTACGAGCAGTACTTC. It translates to CASSILPSYEQYF. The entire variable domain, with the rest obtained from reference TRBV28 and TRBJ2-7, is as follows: DVKVTQSSRYLVKRTGEKVFLECVQDMDHENMFWYRQDPGLGLRLIYFSYDVKMKEKGDIPEGYSVSREKKERFSLILESASTNQTSMYLCASSILPSYEQYFGPGTRLTVT.

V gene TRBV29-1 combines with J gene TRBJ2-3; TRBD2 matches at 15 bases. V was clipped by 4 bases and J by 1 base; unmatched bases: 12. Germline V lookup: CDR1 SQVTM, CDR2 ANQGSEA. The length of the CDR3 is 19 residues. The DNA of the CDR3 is TGCAGCGTTGCCGGGACTAGCGGGAGGATCGGGATGGGCACAGATACGCAGTATTTT. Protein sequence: CSVAGTSGRIGMGTDTQYF.

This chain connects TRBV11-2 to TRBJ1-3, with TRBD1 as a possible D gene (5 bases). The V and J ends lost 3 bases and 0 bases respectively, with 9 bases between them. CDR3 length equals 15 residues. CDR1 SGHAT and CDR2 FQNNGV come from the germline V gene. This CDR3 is CASSLFGGSGNTIYF. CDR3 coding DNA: TGTGCCAGCAGCTTGTTCGGGGGCTCTGGAAACACCATATATTTT.

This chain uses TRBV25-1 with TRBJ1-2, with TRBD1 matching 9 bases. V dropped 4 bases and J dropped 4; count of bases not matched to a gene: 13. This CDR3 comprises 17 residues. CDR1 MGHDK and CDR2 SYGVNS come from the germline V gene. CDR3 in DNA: TGTGCCAGCAGTGCCATAAAGGGGGACAGGGCTGTCTATGGCTACACCTTC. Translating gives CASSAIKGDRAVYGYTF.

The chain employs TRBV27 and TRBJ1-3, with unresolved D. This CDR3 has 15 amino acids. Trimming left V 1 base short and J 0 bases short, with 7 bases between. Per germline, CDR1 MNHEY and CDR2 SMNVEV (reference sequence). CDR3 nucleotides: TGTGCCAGCAGTTTATTCGGGAACTCTGGAAACACCATATATTTT. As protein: CASSLFGNSGNTIYF.

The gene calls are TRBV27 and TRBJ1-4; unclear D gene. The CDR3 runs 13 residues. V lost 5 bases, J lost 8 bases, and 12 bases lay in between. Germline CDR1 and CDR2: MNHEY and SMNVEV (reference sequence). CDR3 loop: CASSVGRAEKLFF. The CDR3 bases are TGTGCCAGCAGTGTAGGGAGAGCAGAAAAACTGTTTTTT.

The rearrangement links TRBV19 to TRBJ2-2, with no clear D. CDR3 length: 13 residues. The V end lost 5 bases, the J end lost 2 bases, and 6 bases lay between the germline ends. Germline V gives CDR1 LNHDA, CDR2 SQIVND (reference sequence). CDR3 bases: TGTGCCAGTAGTCCCAGAAACACCGGGGAGCTGTTTTTT. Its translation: CASSPRNTGELFF.

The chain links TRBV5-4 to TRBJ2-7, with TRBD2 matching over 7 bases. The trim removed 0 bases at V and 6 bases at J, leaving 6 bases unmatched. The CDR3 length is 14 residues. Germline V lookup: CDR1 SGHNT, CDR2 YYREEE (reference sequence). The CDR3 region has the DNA TGTGCCAGCAGCTTGGCTCGGGGGGAGGGCGAGCAGTACTTC. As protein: CASSLARGEGEQYF. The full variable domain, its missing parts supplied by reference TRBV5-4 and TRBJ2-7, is ETGVTQSPTHLIKTRGQQVTLRCSSQSGHNTVSWYQQALGQGPQFIFQYYREEENGRGNFPPRFSGLQFPNYSSELNVNALELDDSALYLCASSLARGEGEQYFGPGTRLTVT.

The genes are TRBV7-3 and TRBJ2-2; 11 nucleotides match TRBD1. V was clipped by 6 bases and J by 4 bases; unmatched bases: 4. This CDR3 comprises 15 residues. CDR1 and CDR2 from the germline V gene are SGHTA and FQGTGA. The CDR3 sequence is CASRSGTGGTGELFF. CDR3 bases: TGTGCCAGCAGATCCGGGACAGGGGGCACCGGGGAGCTGTTTTTT.

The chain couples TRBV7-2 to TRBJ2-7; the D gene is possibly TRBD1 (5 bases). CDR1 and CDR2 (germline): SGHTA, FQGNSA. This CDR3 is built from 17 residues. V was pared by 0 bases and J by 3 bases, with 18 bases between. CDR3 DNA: TGTGCCAGCAGCTTAGCAGCCACAGGACATAAGAGCTACGAGCAGTACTTC. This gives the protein CASSLAATGHKSYEQYF.

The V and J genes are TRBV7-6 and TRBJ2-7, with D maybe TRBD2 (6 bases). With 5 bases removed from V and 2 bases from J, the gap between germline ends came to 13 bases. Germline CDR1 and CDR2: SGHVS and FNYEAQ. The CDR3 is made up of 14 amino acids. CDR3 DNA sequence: TGTGCCAGCAGCCCGACTAGTCCCACCTACGAGCAGTACTTC. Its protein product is CASSPTSPTYEQYF.

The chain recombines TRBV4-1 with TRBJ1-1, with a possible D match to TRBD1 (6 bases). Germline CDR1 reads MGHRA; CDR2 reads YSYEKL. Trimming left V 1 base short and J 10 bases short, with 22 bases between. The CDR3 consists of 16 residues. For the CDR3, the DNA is TGCGCCAGCAGCCAAGTTTCTGGTACAGGGATTTTCCTAGCTTTCTTT. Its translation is CASSQVSGTGIFLAFF.

The CDR3, as DNA: TGTGCCAGCAGGCCCGGGACAGGGATTTCCGGGGAGCTGTTTTTT. It translates to CASRPGTGISGELFF. The chain is built from TRBV11-3 and TRBJ2-2; 9 nucleotides line up with TRBD1. The junction had 8 bases not matched to a gene; V was cut back by 6 bases and J by 6 bases. This CDR3 is 15 amino acids long. CDR1 is SGHNT, CDR2 YENEEA, per germline.

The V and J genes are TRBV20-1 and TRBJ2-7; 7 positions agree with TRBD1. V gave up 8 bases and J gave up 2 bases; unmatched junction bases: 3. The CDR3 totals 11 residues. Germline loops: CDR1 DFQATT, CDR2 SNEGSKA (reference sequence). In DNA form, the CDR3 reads TGCAGTTCTACAGGGGCCTACGAGCAGTACTTC. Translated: CSSTGAYEQYF.

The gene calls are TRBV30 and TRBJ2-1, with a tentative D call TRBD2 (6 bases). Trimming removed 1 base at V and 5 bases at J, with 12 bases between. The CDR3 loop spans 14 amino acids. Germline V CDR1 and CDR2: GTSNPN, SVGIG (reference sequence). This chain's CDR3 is CAWSEGRGNNEQFF. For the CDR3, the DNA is TGTGCCTGGAGTGAGGGGCGGGGAAACAATGAGCAGTTCTTC. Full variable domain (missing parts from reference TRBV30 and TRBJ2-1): SQTIHQWPATLVQPVGSPLSLECTVEGTSNPNLYWYRQAAGRGLQLLFYSVGIGQISSEVPQNLSASRPQDRQFILSSKKLLLSDSGFYLCAWSEGRGNNEQFFGPGTRLTVL.

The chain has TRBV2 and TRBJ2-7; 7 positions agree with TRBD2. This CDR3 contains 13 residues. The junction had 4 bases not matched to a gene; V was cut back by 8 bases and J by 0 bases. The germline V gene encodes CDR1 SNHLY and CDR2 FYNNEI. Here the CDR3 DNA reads TGTGCCAGCCTTGGGACTAACTCCTACGAGCAGTACTTC. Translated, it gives CASLGTNSYEQYF.

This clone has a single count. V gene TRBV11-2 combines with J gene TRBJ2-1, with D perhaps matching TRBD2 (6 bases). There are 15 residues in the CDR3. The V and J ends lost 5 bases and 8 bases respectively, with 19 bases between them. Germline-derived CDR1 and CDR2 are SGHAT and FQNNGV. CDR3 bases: TGTGCCAGCAGCACGAGCGGGTCCATGGGGGATGAGCAGTTCTTC. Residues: CASSTSGSMGDEQFF.

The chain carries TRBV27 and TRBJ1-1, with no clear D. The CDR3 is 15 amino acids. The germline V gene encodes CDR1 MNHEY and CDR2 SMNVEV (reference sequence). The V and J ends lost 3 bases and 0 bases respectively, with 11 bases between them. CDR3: CASSFVPLLNTEAFF. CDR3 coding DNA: TGTGCCAGCAGTTTCGTTCCACTGCTGAACACTGAAGCTTTCTTT.

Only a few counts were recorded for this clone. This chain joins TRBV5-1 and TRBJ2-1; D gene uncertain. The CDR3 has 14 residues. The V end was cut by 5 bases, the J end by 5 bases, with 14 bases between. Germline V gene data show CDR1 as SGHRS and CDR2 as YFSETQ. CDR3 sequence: CASSPEAGNNEQFF. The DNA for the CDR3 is TGCGCCAGCAGTCCAGAGGCTGGTAACAATGAGCAGTTCTTC.

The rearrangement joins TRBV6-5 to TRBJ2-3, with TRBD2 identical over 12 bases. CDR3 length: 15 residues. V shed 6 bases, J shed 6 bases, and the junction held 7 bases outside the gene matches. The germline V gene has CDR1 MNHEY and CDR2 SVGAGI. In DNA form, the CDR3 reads TGTGCCAGCAGCGAACTAGCGGGAGGAGGGGATACGCAGTATTTT. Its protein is CASSELAGGGDTQYF.

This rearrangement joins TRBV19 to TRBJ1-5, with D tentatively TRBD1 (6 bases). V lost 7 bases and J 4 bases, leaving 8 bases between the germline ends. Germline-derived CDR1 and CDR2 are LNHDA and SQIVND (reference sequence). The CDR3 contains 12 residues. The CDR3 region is CASTTGNQPQHF. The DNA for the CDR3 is TGTGCCAGTACCACAGGGAATCAGCCCCAGCATTTT.

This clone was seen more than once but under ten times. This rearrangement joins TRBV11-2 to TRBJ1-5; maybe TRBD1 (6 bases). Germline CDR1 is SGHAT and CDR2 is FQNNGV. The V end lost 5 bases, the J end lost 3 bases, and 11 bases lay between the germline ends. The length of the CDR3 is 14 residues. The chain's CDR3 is CASSLAGDNQPQHF. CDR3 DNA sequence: TGTGCCAGCAGCCTAGCAGGGGACAATCAGCCCCAGCATTTT.

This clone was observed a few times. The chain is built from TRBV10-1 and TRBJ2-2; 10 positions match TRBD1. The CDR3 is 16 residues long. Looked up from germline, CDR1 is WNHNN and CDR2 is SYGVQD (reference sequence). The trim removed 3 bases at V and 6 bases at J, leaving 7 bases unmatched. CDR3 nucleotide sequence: TGCGCCAGCAGTGACCACGGGACAGGGGTGGCCGGGGAGCTGTTTTTT. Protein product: CASSDHGTGVAGELFF.

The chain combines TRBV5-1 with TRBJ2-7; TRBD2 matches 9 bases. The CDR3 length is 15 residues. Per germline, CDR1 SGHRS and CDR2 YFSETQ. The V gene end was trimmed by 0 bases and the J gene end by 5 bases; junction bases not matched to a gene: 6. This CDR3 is CASSLGGRAGDEQYF. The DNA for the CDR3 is TGCGCCAGCAGCTTGGGCGGGAGGGCCGGTGACGAGCAGTACTTC. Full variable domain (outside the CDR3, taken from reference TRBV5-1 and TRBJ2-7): KAGVTQTPRYLIKTRGQQVTLSCSPISGHRSVSWYQQTPGQGLQFLFEYFSETQRNKGNFPGRFSGRQFSNSRSEMNVSTLELGDSALYLCASSLGGRAGDEQYFGPGTRLTVT.